This T cell receptor (beta chain) was documented in a study of cytomegalovirus exposure and HLA in healthy donors. This CDR3 is built from 16 residues. V lost 2 bases to trimming and J lost 0 bases; unmatched junction nucleotides: 3. Germline CDR1 reads LGHNA; CDR2 reads YSLEER. Points on this clone: What it binds is unknown.

Primers included in the PCR were 60 Vbeta and 13 Jbeta primers. Data came from immunoSEQ multiplex PCR; TCRdb stores just in-frame clones and leaves some out. The ten top clones account for 2.5% to 3%, within a sample of more than 95,000 clones. Broader study findings: Analysis was performed later, and it showed HLA-associated TCR beta chains to be more clonally expanded than equally common others. In vitro testing confirmed three CMV-associated chains as specific for CMV antigens. A later analysis by the authors found several of the most significant clusters apparently linked to common viral pathogens. The study dropped some indistinguishable V segments, TRBV6-2 and TRBV6-3 among them.

The chain carries TRBV4-3 and TRBJ1-3; 8 bases align to TRBD1. Sequenced: PBMCs. The clonotype comes from a man aged 30-40 years in good health and CMV-seronegative. The CDR3 region has the DNA TGCGCCAGCAGCCAATCAGGGGGCCGCTCTGGAAACACCATATATTTT. Its translation is CASSQSGGRSGNTIYF.